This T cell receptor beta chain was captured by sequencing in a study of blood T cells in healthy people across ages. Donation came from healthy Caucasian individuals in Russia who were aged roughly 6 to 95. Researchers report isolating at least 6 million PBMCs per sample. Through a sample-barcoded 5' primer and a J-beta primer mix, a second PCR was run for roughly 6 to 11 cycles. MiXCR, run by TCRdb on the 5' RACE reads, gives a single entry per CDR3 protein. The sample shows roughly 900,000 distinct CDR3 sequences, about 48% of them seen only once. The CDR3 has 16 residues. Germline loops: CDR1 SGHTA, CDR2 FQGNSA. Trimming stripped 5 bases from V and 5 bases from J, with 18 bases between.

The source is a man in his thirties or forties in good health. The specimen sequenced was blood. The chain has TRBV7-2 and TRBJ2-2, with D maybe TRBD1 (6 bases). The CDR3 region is CASSSPGQRTTGELFF. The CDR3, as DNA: TGTGCCAGCAGCAGTCCGGGACAAAGGACGACCGGGGAGCTGTTTTTT.